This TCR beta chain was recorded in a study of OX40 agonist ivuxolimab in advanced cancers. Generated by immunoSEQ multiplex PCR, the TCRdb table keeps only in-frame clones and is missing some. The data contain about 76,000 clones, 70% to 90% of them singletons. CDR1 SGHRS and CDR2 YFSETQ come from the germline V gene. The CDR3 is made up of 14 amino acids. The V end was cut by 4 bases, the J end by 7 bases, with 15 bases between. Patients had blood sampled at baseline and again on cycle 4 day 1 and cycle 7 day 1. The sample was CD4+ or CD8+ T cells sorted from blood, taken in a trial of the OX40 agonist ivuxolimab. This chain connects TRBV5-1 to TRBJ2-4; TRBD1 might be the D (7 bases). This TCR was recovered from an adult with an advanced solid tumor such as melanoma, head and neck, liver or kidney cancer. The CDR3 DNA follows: TGCGCCAGCAGCCCAGGAGGGACAGTTAACATTCAGTACTTC. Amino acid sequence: CASSPGGTVNIQYF.